This is a list of T cell receptor beta chains from one sample in a study of blood T cell repertoires in COVID-19. This table comes from immunoSEQ multiplex PCR, and its TCRdb copy is limited to in-frame clones, with some not included. Of about 33,000 clones in the sample, approximately 86% are singletons; the top ten hold about 64%. Sequenced input: peripheral blood. Receptors originate from a man in his sixties or seventies with acute or convalescent COVID-19. Both conserved end residues are part of each CDR3. The D gene is left open where the match is weak. The size entry is marked missing in some rows and otherwise reads once, few, many or a size class.

clone_size d_call j_call v_call cdr3_nt cdr3_aa
NA NA TRBJ1-3 TRBV3-1/TRBV3-2 TGTGCCAGCAGCCAGTTACAGGGTCCAGGAAACACCATATATTTT CASSQLQGPGNTIYF
NA TRBD2 TRBJ2-7 TRBV5-1 TGCGCCAGCAGCATAGCGGGGGGCGGAAGCTCCTACGAGCAGTACTTC CASSIAGGGSSYEQYF
NA NA TRBJ1-4 TRBV3-1/TRBV3-2 TGTGCCAGCAGCCAAGTTGACAGTCTAAAACTGTTTTTT CASSQVDSLKLFF
NA NA TRBJ1-1 TRBV15 TGTGCCACCAGCAGAGATTACGGGGAGTTGAACACTGAAGCTTTCTTT CATSRDYGELNTEAFF
NA TRBD2 TRBJ2-1 TRBV9 TGTGCCAGCAGCCCCGATGGCGGGAGCTCCTACAATGAGCAGTTCTTC CASSPDGGSSYNEQFF
once NA TRBJ2-1 TRBV18 TGTGCCAGCTCACCACCGAGAAGCTCCTACAATGAGCAGTTCTTC CASSPPRSSYNEQFF
NA NA TRBJ2-1 TRBV20-1 TGCAGTGCTGGAGGGGAGAATGAGCAGTTCTTC CSAGGENEQFF
few TRBD2 TRBJ2-1 TRBV5-1 TGCGCCAGCAGCTTGGAGGCGCTAGCGGGAGGTGAGCAGTTCTTC CASSLEALAGGEQFF
medium-sized TRBD1 TRBJ2-7 TRBV27 TGTGCCAGCAGTTTAAGTCAGGGGGCCTACGAGCAGTACTTC CASSLSQGAYEQYF
NA TRBD1 TRBJ2-5 TRBV6-2/TRBV6-3 TGTGCCAGCAGTCCACCTTTGGGACAGGGCCGTCAAGAGACCCAGTACTTC CASSPPLGQGRQETQYF
NA TRBD2 TRBJ2-3 TRBV27 TGTGCCAGCAGTCCAGCATTATTTGGGACTAGCAGGGATACGCAGTATTTT CASSPALFGTSRDTQYF
once TRBD2 TRBJ2-7 TRBV19 TGTGCCACCTCCTTTCTAGCGGATTCCTACGAGCAGTACTTC CATSFLADSYEQYF
NA NA TRBJ2-1 TRBV7-9 TGTGCCAGCAGCTTCAGGGGCTCCTACAATGAGCAGTTCTTC CASSFRGSYNEQFF
NA NA TRBJ2-5 TRBV27 TGTGCCAGCAGGTCCGGGGGAGGTGTTGAGACCCAGTACTTC CASRSGGGVETQYF
NA NA TRBJ2-7 TRBV5-1 TGCGCCAGCAGCTTATCCCCCGGCACAGGGCTTTCCGAGCAGTACTTC CASSLSPGTGLSEQYF
NA NA TRBJ2-2 TRBV7-6 TGTGCCAGCAGCTTATTGGTCAGGACAGATGACACCGGGGAGCTGTTTTTT CASSLLVRTDDTGELFF
NA NA TRBJ2-2 TRBV5-1 TGCGCCAGCAGCTTGGGGGCGGGTGACACCGGGGAGCTGTTTTTT CASSLGAGDTGELFF
NA TRBD2 TRBJ2-1 TRBV2 TGTGCCAGCAGTGAAGTGCTAGCGGGGGACAATGAGCAGTTCTTC CASSEVLAGDNEQFF
NA NA TRBJ1-5 TRBV12-3/TRBV12-4 TGTGCCAGCAGTGGACAGAGCAATCAGCCCCAGCATTTT CASSGQSNQPQHF
NA TRBD1 TRBJ2-2 TRBV7-3 TGTGCCAGCAGAGATAACAGGGGGCCGGGCACCGGGGAGCTGTTTTTT CASRDNRGPGTGELFF